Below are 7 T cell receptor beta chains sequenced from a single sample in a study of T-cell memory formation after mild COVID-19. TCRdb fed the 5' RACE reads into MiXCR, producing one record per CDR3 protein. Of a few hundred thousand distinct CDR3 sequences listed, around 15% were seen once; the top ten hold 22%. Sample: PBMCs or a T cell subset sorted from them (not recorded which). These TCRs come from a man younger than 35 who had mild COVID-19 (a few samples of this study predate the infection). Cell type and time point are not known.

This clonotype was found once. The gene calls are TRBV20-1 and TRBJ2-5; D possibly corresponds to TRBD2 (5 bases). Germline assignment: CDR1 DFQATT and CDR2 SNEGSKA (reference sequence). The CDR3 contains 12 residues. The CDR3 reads CTAAAGQETQYF. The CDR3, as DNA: TGCACCGCGGCGGCGGGCCAAGAGACCCAGTACTTC.

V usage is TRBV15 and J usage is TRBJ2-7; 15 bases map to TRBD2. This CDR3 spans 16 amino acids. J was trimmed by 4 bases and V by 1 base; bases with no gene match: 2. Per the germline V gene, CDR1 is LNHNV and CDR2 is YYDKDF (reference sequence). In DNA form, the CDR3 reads TGTGCCACCAGCAGAGGCGGACTAGCGGGGGGGTACGAGCAGTACGTC. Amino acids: CATSRGGLAGGYEQYV.

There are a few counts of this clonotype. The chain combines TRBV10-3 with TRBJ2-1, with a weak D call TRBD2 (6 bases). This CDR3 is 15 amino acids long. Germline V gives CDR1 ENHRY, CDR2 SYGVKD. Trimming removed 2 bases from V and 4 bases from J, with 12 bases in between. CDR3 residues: CAISEPSGPYNEQFF. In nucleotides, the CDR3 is TGTGCCATCAGTGAGCCCAGCGGGCCATACAATGAGCAGTTCTTC.

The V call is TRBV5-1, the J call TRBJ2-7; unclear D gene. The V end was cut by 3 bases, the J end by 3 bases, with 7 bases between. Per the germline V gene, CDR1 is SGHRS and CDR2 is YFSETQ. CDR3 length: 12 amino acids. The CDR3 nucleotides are TGCGCCAGCAGCTCTACCTACTACGAGCAGTACTTC. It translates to CASSSTYYEQYF.

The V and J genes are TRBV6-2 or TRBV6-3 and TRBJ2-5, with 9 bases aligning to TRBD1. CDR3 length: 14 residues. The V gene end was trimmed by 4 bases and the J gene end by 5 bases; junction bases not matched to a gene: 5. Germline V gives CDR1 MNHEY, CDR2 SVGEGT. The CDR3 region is CASSWTGEWETQYF. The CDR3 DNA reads TGTGCCAGCAGTTGGACAGGGGAATGGGAGACCCAGTACTTC.

This CDR3 reads CASSPRGGNRELFF. CDR3 DNA: TGCGCCAGCAGCCCGCGAGGGGGGAATAGGGAGCTGTTTTTT. The V and J genes are TRBV5-1 and TRBJ2-2; D is possibly TRBD1 or TRBD2 (6 bases each). V lost 4 bases, J lost 9 bases, and 16 bases lay in between. The CDR3 is 14 residues long. Germline V CDR1 and CDR2: SGHRS, YFSETQ.

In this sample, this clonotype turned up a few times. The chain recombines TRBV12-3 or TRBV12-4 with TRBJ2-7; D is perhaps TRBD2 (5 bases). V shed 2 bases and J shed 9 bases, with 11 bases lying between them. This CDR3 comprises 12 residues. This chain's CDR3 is CASSLSLAGQYF. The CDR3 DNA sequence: TGTGCCAGCAGTTTAAGCCTAGCCGGGCAGTACTTC.